This entry concerns a single T cell receptor (beta chain). This receptor's antigen is unknown. Base qualities are not recorded, but no much larger clone differs from it by a single base. Inclusive of the bounding cysteine and phenylalanine, the CDR3 is 14 residues long. Just the 42-base CDR3 DNA is kept, in frame starting at base 1. Via the germline V gene (reference sequence), CDR1 is DFQATT and CDR2 SNEGSKA. Ends trimmed: V by 1 base, J by 4 bases; bases unmatched to a gene: 2. No treatment had been received by any patient before thyroid surgery. Using T-cell receptor beta sequencing, the researchers looked back retrospectively at clinical samples from patients, gathered between about 2011 and 2019. Libraries were made using PCR. The instrument given in TCRdb is Illumina HiSeq 4000. High-throughput sequencing was used to profile the CDR3 region of the TCR beta-chain in every patient. Under the source paper's analysis protocol: Drawing on CDR3 differences between clinicopathological groups, the researchers built a classifier meant to tell apart patients with distant-metastatic papillary thyroid cancer. The Shannon index was used to assess repertoire diversity, and the Morisita-Horn index was used to assess tumor-blood repertoire similarity. TCRdb reran the public reads through fastp at Q25 and MiXCR, keeping productive beta chains. TCRdb, not the original authors, processed these V and J calls. This sample has tens of thousands of clones in its table, and roughly 18% of those were observed once. The top ten clonotypes cover about 2.9% of the sample.

This sample is drawn from a study of metastatic and nonmetastatic thyroid tumors (dated by TCRdb to about 2020). About the full investigation: Repertoires from peripheral blood and from tumor or nodule tissue samples of malignant and benign thyroid patients were compared. What the authors observed across the whole study: TCR beta diversity was reported as significantly higher in malignant tumors than in benign nodules, in both blood and tumor samples.

The sequence is built from TRBV20-1 and TRBJ2-1, and TRBD1 aligns with 9 junction nucleotides. Sequences were obtained from adjacent normal tissue. This sequence was found in a male donor with papillary thyroid cancer or a benign thyroid nodule (not recorded which). Some clones in this sample may be carry-over from other donors' samples. The CDR3 protein: CSARGTGAYNEQFF. The DNA is TGCAGTGCTAGAGGGACAGGGGCATACAATGAGCAGTTCTTC.